Listed below are T cell receptor beta chains from one sample, sequenced in a study of T cells in Graves' hyperthyroidism and ophthalmopathy. Via MiXCR, TCRdb re-called the multiplex PCR reads, giving one row per CDR3 protein. The repertoire holds approximately 600,000 distinct CDR3 sequences, with about 15% as singletons. Source material: blood. Every receptor here comes from a woman aged 25 to 39 with Graves' hyperthyroidism that later progressed to Graves' ophthalmopathy. Each CDR3 is given with its conserved first and last residue. The D gene is left open where the match is weak. The listing skips clone size in some rows; elsewhere it reads once, few, many or a size class.

CDR3nt | CDR3aa | j_gene | d_gene | v_gene | len | abundance
TGTGCCAGCAGTGGGGGACAGGGCCAGACCCAGTACTTC | CASSGGQGQTQYF | TRBJ2-5 | TRBD1 | TRBV27 | 13 | many
TGCAGTGCTAGTTGGGGCCAAGAGACCCAGTACTTC | CSASWGQETQYF | TRBJ2-5 | NA | TRBV20-1 | 12 | NA
TGTGCCAGCAGCCGAATTAGCGGGGGTGCCTACGAGCAGTACTTC | CASSRISGGAYEQYF | TRBJ2-7 | TRBD2 | TRBV14 | 15 | NA
TGTGCCAGCAGCACCTCAACTTCTCAGGGCTACGAGCAGTACTTC | CASSTSTSQGYEQYF | TRBJ2-7 | NA | TRBV11-2 | 15 | NA
TGCGCCAGCAGCCTCGGGGCTAGCGACGGAGGGGAGCAGTACTTC | CASSLGASDGGEQYF | TRBJ2-7 | NA | TRBV4-3 | 15 | few
TGTGCCAGCAGCGGGGGACTAGCGGGGGGAGCCGGGACAGATACGCAGTATTTT | CASSGGLAGGAGTDTQYF | TRBJ2-3 | TRBD2 | TRBV7-9 | 18 | NA
TGTGCCAGCAGTTACTCGAAGACTAGCGGATCCTACGAGCAGTACTTC | CASSYSKTSGSYEQYF | TRBJ2-7 | TRBD2 | TRBV6-5 | 16 | many
TGTGCCAGCAGGGCTAAAAGACAGAAGTGGGATGGCTACACCTTC | CASRAKRQKWDGYTF | TRBJ1-2 | NA | TRBV2 | 15 | many
TGTGCCTGGTCGTGGCAGTCCTACGAGCAGTACTTC | CAWSWQSYEQYF | TRBJ2-7 | NA | TRBV30 | 12 | many
TGCGCCAGCAGCCAAGAAGAGAGCGGACAGGTATCCACCTTC | CASSQEESGQVSTF | TRBJ1-2 | TRBD1 | TRBV4-3 | 14 | NA
TGTGCCAGCAGTCCAGGGATCGGTTTTGGCTACACCTTC | CASSPGIGFGYTF | TRBJ1-2 | NA | TRBV7-9 | 13 | many
TGTGCCAGTAGCGAGACAGGGCACTACGAGCAGTACTTC | CASSETGHYEQYF | TRBJ2-7 | TRBD1 | TRBV19 | 13 | few
TGTGCCAGCAAAGGACAGGGCGATCAGCCCCAGCATTTT | CASKGQGDQPQHF | TRBJ1-5 | TRBD1 | TRBV6-1 | 13 | NA
TGTGCCTGGAGTGTACTAGCGGGAGGCTCAGATACGCAGTATTTT | CAWSVLAGGSDTQYF | TRBJ2-3 | TRBD2 | TRBV30 | 15 | many
TGCAGTGCTAGAGATAACCAGGTTTCCGGAAACACCATATATTTT | CSARDNQVSGNTIYF | TRBJ1-3 | NA | TRBV20-1 | 15 | many
TGTGCCATCAGTAACTCTGGTACTGAAGCTTTCTTT | CAISNSGTEAFF | TRBJ1-1 | NA | TRBV10-3 | 12 | many
TGTGCCAGCAGTTTGGTAGGATCTGAAGCTTTCTTT | CASSLVGSEAFF | TRBJ1-1 | NA | TRBV27 | 12 | many
TGTGCCAGCAGCGATGTGGGAGACTCCCCCCTGATTTCCAATGAGCAGTTCTTC | CASSDVGDSPLISNEQFF | TRBJ2-1 | NA | TRBV3-1 | 18 | NA
TGTGCCAGCAGTTCCGGGACAGCCTCACCCCTCCACTTT | CASSSGTASPLHF | TRBJ1-6 | TRBD1 | TRBV12-3/TRBV12-4 | 13 | medium-sized
TGTGCCACCAGCACTCGGGACGGAACCTACGAGCAGTACTTC | CATSTRDGTYEQYF | TRBJ2-7 | NA | TRBV15 | 14 | many
TGTGCCAGCAGTTTTTGGCAGGGGTACCAGCCCCAGCATTTT | CASSFWQGYQPQHF | TRBJ1-5 | NA | TRBV27 | 14 | few
TGTGCCAGCAGCTTAGATCTGGGACGCACAGATACGCAGTATTTT | CASSLDLGRTDTQYF | TRBJ2-3 | NA | TRBV11-2 | 15 | many
TGTGCCAGCGGCTACGTCCTGACTTTC | CASGYVLTF | TRBJ2-6 | NA | TRBV6-1 | 9 | NA
TGTGCCAGCAGGGCCCACTCCTATAATTCACCCCTCCACTTT | CASRAHSYNSPLHF | TRBJ1-6 | NA | TRBV25-1 | 14 | many
TGTGCCAGCAGCGTAGCTTTGGGGGGTGAAGCTTTCTTT | CASSVALGGEAFF | TRBJ1-1 | NA | TRBV9 | 13 | NA
TGTGCCAGCACTGACGGACGGCTGGGGGGAAACACCATATATTTT | CASTDGRLGGNTIYF | TRBJ1-3 | NA | TRBV6-1 | 15 | few
TGTGCCAGTAGTATCGGACAGTCTGGATTCAGCGAGCAGTACTTC | CASSIGQSGFSEQYF | TRBJ2-7 | NA | TRBV19 | 15 | many
TGTGCCAGCAGTCAGTGGGGACAGGGAGGGACTGAAGCTTTCTTT | CASSQWGQGGTEAFF | TRBJ1-1 | TRBD1 | TRBV27 | 15 | few